The clone carrying this T cell receptor (beta chain) was seen a few times. What it recognizes is unknown. This specimen belongs to a study of shared clonotypes between healthy human individuals. At the level of the study: Donor ages ranged 18 to 49 years: two women, three men. Each donor's CD8 memory used one plate, CD8 naive two, each CD4 subset three. Regarding the study as a whole: The study found lower generation probabilities in non-shared clonotypes than in those shared by all four donors. Some naive CD4 clonotypes, 4.5% to 5.5%, turned up in common across several donors.

Clones were sequenced by immunoSEQ multiplex PCR, and TCRdb holds only the in-frame ones, with some missing. Of approximately 2,000,000 clones in the sample, roughly 95% were seen once. Selected positively for CCR7 and CD45RO-negative, naive CD8 cells excluded terminally differentiated effector memory CD45RA+ cells. The V and J ends lost 0 bases and 5 bases respectively, with 1 base between them. The CDR3 has 11 amino acids. Germline CDR1 reads LGHNA; CDR2 reads YNFKEQ. V usage is TRBV4-2 and J usage is TRBJ1-1; D gene uncertain. The clonotype comes from a man aged 18 to 30 in good health. Some clones in this sample may be carry-over from other donors' samples. The sequenced material came from naive CD8+ T cells from PBMCs. CDR3 sequence: CASSQETEAFF. CDR3 nucleotides: TGTGCCAGCAGCCAAGAAACTGAAGCTTTCTTT.